This T cell receptor (beta chain) was sequenced for a study of T-cell memory formation after mild COVID-19. On the study more broadly: In these data, TCR clusters were largely donor specific.

Amplification by 5'RACE using constant-segment primers produced TCR alpha and TCR beta cDNA libraries that carried sample barcodes and UMIs. TCRdb used MiXCR to reprocess the 5' RACE reads, holding one entry per CDR3 protein. This sample has 400,000 to 500,000 distinct CDR3 sequences, with roughly 20% found just once. This clonotype was observed many times. The antigen remains unidentified. Overall study results and limits: Among clones peaking at day 37 in the second wave, SARS-CoV-2 specificity remained unconfirmed. A subset of responding clones appeared in pre-infection memory, suggesting cross-reactive memory joined.

The V gene end was trimmed by 2 bases and the J gene end by 3 bases; junction bases not matched to a gene: 11. The germline V gene has CDR1 SGHRS and CDR2 YFSETQ. This CDR3 region has 16 residues. The rearrangement links TRBV5-1 to TRBJ2-7; 7 bases match TRBD2. Sample: PBMCs or a T cell subset sorted from them (not recorded which). The receptor comes from an adult woman who had mild COVID-19 (a few samples of this study predate the infection). Cell type and time point are not known. CDR3 region: CASSFHGTTVLYEQYF. CDR3 DNA: TGCGCCAGCAGCTTCCATGGGACTACCGTACTCTACGAGCAGTACTTC.